These T cell receptor beta chains were read from a single sample in a study of regulatory T cells in long-lasting Graves disease. One entry per CDR3 protein results from TCRdb running MiXCR on the multiplex PCR reads. This sample has 350,000 to 550,000 distinct CDR3 sequences, with 15% found just once. The data were also submitted as part of a second study, on T cells in Graves' hyperthyroidism and ophthalmopathy.

The sample consisted of peripheral blood mononuclear cells (PBMCs), taken at new diagnosis, from a patient treated with antithyroid drugs. All receptors derive from a woman in her thirties with Graves disease. Each CDR3 is given with its conserved first and last residue. D genes are given only for firm matches. Size is stated for part of the rows, as once, few or many counts, or as a class when the clone is expanded.

d_call,v_call,clone_size,j_call,cdr3_nt,cdr3_aa
-,TRBV18,-,TRBJ1-3,TGTGCCAGCTCACCAGACGGAAACTCTGGAAACACCATATATTTT,CASSPDGNSGNTIYF
-,TRBV7-9,many,TRBJ2-1,TGTGCCAGCAGCTTTGGGTTTGAATACAATGAGCAGTTCTTC,CASSFGFEYNEQFF
-,TRBV13,few,TRBJ2-3,TGTGCCAGCAGCGCCATCCTTGGGGCTAGCGACCTCTCTCCCACAGATACGCAGTATTTT,CASSAILGASDLSPTDTQYF
TRBD2,TRBV30,-,TRBJ2-7,TGTGCCTGGAGTGTAGTCGTACTAGCGGGAGAAGGTGCTAGGTACGAGCAGTACTTC,CAWSVVVLAGEGARYEQYF
-,TRBV5-4,few,TRBJ1-2,TGTGCCAGCAGCGAGGAGAGTGGCTACACCTTC,CASSEESGYTF
-,TRBV6-1,many,TRBJ2-7,TGTGCCAGCGGCCAGTTCGAGGGCTCCGAGCAGTACTTC,CASGQFEGSEQYF
TRBD2,TRBV9,few,TRBJ2-1,TGTGCCAGCAGCGTAGCCGGGCTAGCGGGAGTCGACAATGAGCAGTTCTTC,CASSVAGLAGVDNEQFF
-,TRBV11-2,many,TRBJ1-1,TGTGCCAGCAGCTCCTCTCTATACACTGAAGCTTTCTTT,CASSSSLYTEAFF
TRBD2,TRBV5-4,few,TRBJ2-1,TGTGCCAGCAGAAATAAAAGGACTAGCGGGAGGAGGATCGGCTACAATGAGCAGTTCTTC,CASRNKRTSGRRIGYNEQFF
TRBD1,TRBV7-9,many,TRBJ2-5,TGTGCCAGCAGTTCTCCGGGACAGGGGCCCGGGGAGACCCAGTACTTC,CASSSPGQGPGETQYF
-,TRBV7-3,many,TRBJ1-1,TGTGCCAGCGCCAAAATGGGAGGCACCACTGAAGCTTTCTTT,CASAKMGGTTEAFF
-,TRBV7-9,few,TRBJ1-4,TGTGCCAGCAGTAAAACATCGACGAATGAAAAACTGTTTTTT,CASSKTSTNEKLFF
-,TRBV7-9,-,TRBJ1-5,TGTGCCAGCAGCTTAGGCAGTCTCAATCAGCCCCAGCATTTT,CASSLGSLNQPQHF
-,TRBV6-5,-,TRBJ1-1,TGTGCCAGCAGTTACTCTCCAGCTTCGGACAGTCCGAACACTGAAGCTTTCTTT,CASSYSPASDSPNTEAFF
-,TRBV2,many,TRBJ1-1,TGTGCCAGCAGTGAATTTGGAGTGGATGAAGCTTTCTTT,CASSEFGVDEAFF
TRBD1,TRBV3-1,many,TRBJ1-6,TGTGCCAGCAGCCACCGGGACAGCCATAATTCACCCCTCCACTTT,CASSHRDSHNSPLHF
TRBD1,TRBV6-5,many,TRBJ2-1,TGTGCCAGCAGTTTTTACACAGGGGACCCCAGCCGCGAGCAGTTCTTC,CASSFYTGDPSREQFF
-,TRBV27,-,TRBJ2-7,TGTGCCAGCAGTTTCCCAGGCAAAGGTGTCTACGAGCAGTACTTC,CASSFPGKGVYEQYF
TRBD2,TRBV6-1,few,TRBJ2-1,TGTGCCAGCCTAGCGGGAGTCAATGAGCAGTTCTTC,CASLAGVNEQFF
-,TRBV12-3/TRBV12-4,few,TRBJ1-4,TGTGCCAGCAGTTTTCGCCAGGGGATCGGCCATGAAAAACTGTTTTTT,CASSFRQGIGHEKLFF
TRBD1,TRBV6-2/TRBV6-3,many,TRBJ2-7,TGTGCCACCGGACAGGGGGTCTACGAGCAGTACTTC,CATGQGVYEQYF
TRBD2,TRBV6-1,many,TRBJ2-7,TGTGCCAGCAGTAGAGGACTAGCGGGAGGGCCGCCCGTGAGGTACTACGAGCAGTACTTC,CASSRGLAGGPPVRYYEQYF
-,TRBV20-1,many,TRBJ2-3,TGCAGTGCTCCGAAGGGGGGCACAGATACGCAGTATTTT,CSAPKGGTDTQYF
-,TRBV30,few,TRBJ2-7,TGTGCCTGGCAGGACTACGACGAGCAGTACTTC,CAWQDYDEQYF
-,TRBV25-1,once,TRBJ2-7,TGTGCCAGCAGTGACCTGGCCGCAAAGGGTCGAGCCGAGCAGTACTTC,CASSDLAAKGRAEQYF
-,TRBV7-6,-,TRBJ1-1,TGTGCCAGCAGCTTAAGCGCCCTGAACACTGAAGCTTTCTTT,CASSLSALNTEAFF
-,TRBV20-1,-,TRBJ1-2,TGCAGTGCAACGGACTGGACAGCTAACTATGGCTACACCTTC,CSATDWTANYGYTF
-,TRBV6-1,many,TRBJ2-5,TGTGCCAGCACCAACACCTGGGCCCAACAAGAGACCCAGTACTTC,CASTNTWAQQETQYF
-,TRBV6-9,few,TRBJ2-7,TGTGCCAGCAGTTATGTACAGGGAGCAAACGAGCAGTACTTC,CASSYVQGANEQYF
-,TRBV20-1,few,TRBJ1-1,TGCAGTGCTGGCGCGGGGGACACTGAAGCTTTCTTT,CSAGAGDTEAFF
TRBD1,TRBV9,few,TRBJ1-1,TGTGCCAGCAGCCCTGAGGGACAGCTGAACACTGAAGCTTTCTTT,CASSPEGQLNTEAFF
-,TRBV27,many,TRBJ1-5,TGTGCCAGCAGTTTATTAGGTCAGCCCCAGCATTTT,CASSLLGQPQHF
-,TRBV5-1,many,TRBJ2-1,TGCGCCAGCAGCTTGACCAGGGGAATAGGATACAATGAGCAGTTCTTC,CASSLTRGIGYNEQFF
TRBD1,TRBV20-1,-,TRBJ1-4,TGCAGTGCTAGAGGGGACAGTGGCTTAGGTGAAAAACTGTCTTTT,CSARGDSGLGEKLSF
TRBD2,TRBV24-1,-,TRBJ2-3,TGTGCCACCAGTGATCTAGCGGGAGGGAACACAGATACGCAGTATTTT,CATSDLAGGNTDTQYF
-,TRBV25-1,-,TRBJ2-2,TGTGCCAGCAGTGAATCAGGGGTCGGGGAGCTGTTTTTT,CASSESGVGELFF
-,TRBV30,many,TRBJ2-7,TGTGCCTGGATTCTATCTCACGAGCAGTACTTC,CAWILSHEQYF
TRBD1,TRBV12-3/TRBV12-4,many,TRBJ2-4,TGTGCCAGCAGACCGGGACAGATCCTAGCCAAAAACATTCAGTACTTC,CASRPGQILAKNIQYF
-,TRBV19,few,TRBJ2-2,TGTGCCAGTAGGCCCGGGGACTACACCGGGGAGCTGTTTTTT,CASRPGDYTGELFF
-,TRBV7-9,few,TRBJ1-4,TGTGCCAGCCGGCGCGGCTCTAATGAAAAACTGTTTTTT,CASRRGSNEKLFF
-,TRBV6-2/TRBV6-3,once,TRBJ2-2,TGTGCCAGCAGTTACGGGGGGGGGGCCTCGAACACCGGGGAGCTGTTTTTT,CASSYGGGASNTGELFF
-,TRBV11-2,-,TRBJ1-2,TGTGCCAGCAGCTCGAGGGACTCTTGGTATGGCTACACCTTC,CASSSRDSWYGYTF
-,TRBV12-3/TRBV12-4,many,TRBJ2-1,TGTGCCAGCCGTAGAATAAATGAGCAGTTCTTC,CASRRINEQFF
-,TRBV20-1,many,TRBJ1-3,TGCAGTGCTAGTCCGGGATCCTCTGGAAACACCATATATTTT,CSASPGSSGNTIYF
-,TRBV29-1,-,TRBJ2-7,TGCAGCGTTGGGGGGTCGATGAGGCAGGGTGCCCGAACCGTCGAGCAGTACTTC,CSVGGSMRQGARTVEQYF
-,TRBV27,-,TRBJ2-7,TGTGCCAGGACCAGCGGGCCCTACGAGCAGTACTTC,CARTSGPYEQYF
TRBD2,TRBV6-1,many,TRBJ2-7,TGTGCCAGCACCGGACTAGCGGGAGGATACGAGCAGTACTTC,CASTGLAGGYEQYF
-,TRBV24-1,-,TRBJ2-5,TGTGCCACCAGAGCGGGCCGGGGCAGAGAGACCCAGTACTTC,CATRAGRGRETQYF
-,TRBV4-1,-,TRBJ1-2,TGCGCCAGCAGCCCTAGACAGACCCCGGAGGCCTATGGCTACACCTTC,CASSPRQTPEAYGYTF
-,TRBV6-1,many,TRBJ1-1,TGTGCCAGCAGGGACCGGGTACAGCGGAACACTGAAGCTTTCTTT,CASRDRVQRNTEAFF
-,TRBV4-1,few,TRBJ2-7,TGCGCCAGCAGCCAAGATACGGGGTCCTACGAGCAGTACTTC,CASSQDTGSYEQYF
-,TRBV9,-,TRBJ2-1,TGTGCCAGCAGCGTTCGTATAAACAATGAGCAGTTCTTC,CASSVRINNEQFF
-,TRBV12-3/TRBV12-4,-,TRBJ2-1,TGTGCCAGCAAGTTTGGAAATGAGCAGTTCTTC,CASKFGNEQFF
TRBD1,TRBV15,few,TRBJ1-5,TGTGCCACCAGCAGAATGACCGGGACAGGGAATCAGCCCCAGCATTTT,CATSRMTGTGNQPQHF
-,TRBV11-2,many,TRBJ2-2,TGTGCCAGCAGCAACCAGGGGTCCGGGGAGCTGTTTTTT,CASSNQGSGELFF
-,TRBV18,few,TRBJ2-2,TGTGCCAGCTCACGGTCAGCGGGCTTAGGCACCGGGGAGCTGTTTTTT,CASSRSAGLGTGELFF
-,TRBV3-1,many,TRBJ1-1,TGTGCCAGCAGCCCATTAATGGACACTGAAGCTTTCTTT,CASSPLMDTEAFF
-,TRBV19,-,TRBJ2-5,TGTGCCAGTAGTATAGGGGCGCGGGCAGAGACCCAGTACTTC,CASSIGARAETQYF
-,TRBV14,few,TRBJ2-3,TGTGCCAGCAGCCAAAACTCGGATACGCAGTATTTT,CASSQNSDTQYF